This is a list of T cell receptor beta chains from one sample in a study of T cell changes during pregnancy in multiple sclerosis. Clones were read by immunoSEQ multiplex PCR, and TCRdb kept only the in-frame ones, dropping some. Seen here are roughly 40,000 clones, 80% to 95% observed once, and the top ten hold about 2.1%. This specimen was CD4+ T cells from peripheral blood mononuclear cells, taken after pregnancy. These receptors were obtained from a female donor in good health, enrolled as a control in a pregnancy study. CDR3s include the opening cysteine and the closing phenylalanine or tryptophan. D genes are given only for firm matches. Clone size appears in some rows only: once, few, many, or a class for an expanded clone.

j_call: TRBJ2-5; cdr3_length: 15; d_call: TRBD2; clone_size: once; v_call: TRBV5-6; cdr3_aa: CASSMHRGDRETQYF; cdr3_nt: TGTGCCAGCAGCATGCATCGGGGGGATAGGGAGACCCAGTACTTC
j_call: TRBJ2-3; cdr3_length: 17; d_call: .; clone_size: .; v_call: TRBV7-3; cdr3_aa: CASSSRPGLASTDTQYF; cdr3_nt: TGTGCCAGCAGCTCAAGACCGGGACTGGCTAGCACAGATACGCAGTATTTT
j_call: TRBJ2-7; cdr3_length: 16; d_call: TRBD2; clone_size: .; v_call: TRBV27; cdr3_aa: CASSPLAGTISYEQYF; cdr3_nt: TGTGCCAGCAGTCCACTAGCGGGGACGATCTCCTACGAGCAGTACTTC
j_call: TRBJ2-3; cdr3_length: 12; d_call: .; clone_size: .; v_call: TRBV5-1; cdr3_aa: CASSLSTDTQYF; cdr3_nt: TGCGCCAGCAGCCTCAGCACAGATACGCAGTATTTT
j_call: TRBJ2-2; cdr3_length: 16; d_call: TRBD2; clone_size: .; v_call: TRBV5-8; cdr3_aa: CASSTPSGRYTGELFF; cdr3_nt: TGTGCCAGCAGCACCCCTAGCGGGAGGTACACCGGGGAGCTGTTTTTT
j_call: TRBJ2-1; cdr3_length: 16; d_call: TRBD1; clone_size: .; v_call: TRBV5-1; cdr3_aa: CASRPSRTGEHLEQFF; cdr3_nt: TGCGCCAGCAGACCATCTCGGACAGGGGAGCATCTGGAGCAGTTCTTC
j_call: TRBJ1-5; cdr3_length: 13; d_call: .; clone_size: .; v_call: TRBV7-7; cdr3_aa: CASSFPGYQPQHF; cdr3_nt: TGTGCTAGCAGCTTTCCAGGTTATCAGCCCCAGCATTTT
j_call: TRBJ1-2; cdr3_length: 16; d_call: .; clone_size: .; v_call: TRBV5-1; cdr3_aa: CASSLDYGSSVRGYTF; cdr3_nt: TGCGCCAGCAGCTTGGATTACGGTAGCAGCGTGCGGGGCTACACCTTC
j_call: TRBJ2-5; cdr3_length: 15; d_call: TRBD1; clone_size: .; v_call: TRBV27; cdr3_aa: CASSSGTAFGETQYF; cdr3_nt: TGTGCCAGCAGTTCGGGGACAGCTTTTGGGGAGACCCAGTACTTC
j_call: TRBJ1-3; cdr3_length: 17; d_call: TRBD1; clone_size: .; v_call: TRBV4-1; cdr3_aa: CASSQGTGGLRGNTIYF; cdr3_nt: TGCGCCAGCAGCCAAGGGACAGGGGGCCTCCGTGGAAACACCATATATTTT
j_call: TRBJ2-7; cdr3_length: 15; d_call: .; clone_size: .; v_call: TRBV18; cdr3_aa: CASSWGQGHSYEQYF; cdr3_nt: TGTGCCAGCTCCTGGGGGCAGGGCCACTCCTACGAGCAGTACTTC
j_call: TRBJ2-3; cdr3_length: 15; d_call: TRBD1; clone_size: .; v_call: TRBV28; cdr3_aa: CASSARGRGADTQYF; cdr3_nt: TGTGCCAGCAGTGCCAGGGGGCGAGGGGCAGATACGCAGTATTTT
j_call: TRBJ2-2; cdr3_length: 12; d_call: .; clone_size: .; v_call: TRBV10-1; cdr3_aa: CASSAVPGELFF; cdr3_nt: TGCGCCAGCAGTGCAGTACCCGGGGAGCTGTTTTTT
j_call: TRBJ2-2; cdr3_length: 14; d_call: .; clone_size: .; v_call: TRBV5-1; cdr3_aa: CASSLTVNTGELFF; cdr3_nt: TGCGCCAGCAGTTTGACAGTGAACACCGGGGAGCTGTTTTTT
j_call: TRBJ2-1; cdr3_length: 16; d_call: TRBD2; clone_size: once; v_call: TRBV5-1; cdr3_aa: CASSLGLAGYINEQFF; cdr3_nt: TGCGCCAGCAGCTTGGGACTAGCGGGATATATAAATGAGCAGTTCTTC
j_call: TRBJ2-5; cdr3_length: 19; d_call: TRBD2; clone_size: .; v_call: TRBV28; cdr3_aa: CASSLIVGGSGRKRKTQYF; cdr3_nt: TGTGCCAGCAGTTTAATCGTGGGTGGTAGCGGGAGGAAGAGGAAGACCCAGTACTTC
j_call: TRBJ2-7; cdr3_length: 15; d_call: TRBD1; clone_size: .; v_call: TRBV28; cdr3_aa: CASSRTGAGSYEQYF; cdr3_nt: TGTGCCAGCAGCCGGACAGGGGCCGGCTCCTACGAGCAGTACTTC
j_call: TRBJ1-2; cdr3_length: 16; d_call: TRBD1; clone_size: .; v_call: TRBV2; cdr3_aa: CASSAILGQGAFGYTF; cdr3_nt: TGTGCCAGCAGTGCGATATTAGGACAGGGGGCGTTTGGCTACACCTTC
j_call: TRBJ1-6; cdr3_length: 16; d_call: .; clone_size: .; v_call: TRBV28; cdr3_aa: CASELRTVTFNSPLHF; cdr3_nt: TGTGCCAGTGAACTGCGGACAGTAACCTTTAATTCACCCCTCCACTTT
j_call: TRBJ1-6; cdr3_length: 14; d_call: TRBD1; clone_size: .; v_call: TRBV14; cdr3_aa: CASSQGQLNSPLHF; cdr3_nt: TGTGCCAGCAGCCAGGGACAGTTGAATTCACCCCTCCACTTT
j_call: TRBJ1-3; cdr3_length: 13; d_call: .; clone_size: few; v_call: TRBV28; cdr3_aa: CASLGASGNTIYF; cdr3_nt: TGTGCCAGCCTTGGAGCGAGCGGAAACACCATATATTTT
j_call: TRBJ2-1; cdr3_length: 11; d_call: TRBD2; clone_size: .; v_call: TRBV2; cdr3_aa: CASTLGLVQFF; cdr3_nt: TGTGCCAGCACCTTGGGACTAGTACAGTTCTTC
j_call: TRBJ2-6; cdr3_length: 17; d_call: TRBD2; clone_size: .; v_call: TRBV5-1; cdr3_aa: CASSRDGGGTGANVLTF; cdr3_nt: TGCGCCAGCAGCCGGGACGGCGGGGGAACTGGGGCCAACGTCCTGACTTTC
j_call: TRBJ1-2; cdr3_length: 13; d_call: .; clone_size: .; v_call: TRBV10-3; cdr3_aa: CAISERGEGGYTF; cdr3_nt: TGTGCCATCAGTGAAAGGGGGGAGGGAGGCTACACCTTC
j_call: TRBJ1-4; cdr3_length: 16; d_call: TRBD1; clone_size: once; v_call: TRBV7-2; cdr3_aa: CASSLARTGGDEKLFF; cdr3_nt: TGTGCCAGCAGCTTAGCGAGGACAGGGGGCGATGAAAAACTGTTTTTT
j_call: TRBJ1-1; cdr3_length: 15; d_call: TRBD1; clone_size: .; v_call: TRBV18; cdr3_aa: CASSPTGQGSTEAFF; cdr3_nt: TGTGCCAGCTCACCAACAGGACAGGGGAGCACTGAAGCTTTCTTT
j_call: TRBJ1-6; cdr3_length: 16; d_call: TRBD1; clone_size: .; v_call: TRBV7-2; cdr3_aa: CASSLLGGTGSSPLHF; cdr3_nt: TGTGCCAGCAGCTTATTAGGCGGGACAGGGTCCTCACCCCTCCACTTT
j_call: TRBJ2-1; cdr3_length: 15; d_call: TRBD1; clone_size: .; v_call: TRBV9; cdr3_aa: CASSAGTVSYNEQFF; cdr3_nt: TGTGCCAGCAGCGCCGGGACAGTCTCCTACAATGAGCAGTTCTTC
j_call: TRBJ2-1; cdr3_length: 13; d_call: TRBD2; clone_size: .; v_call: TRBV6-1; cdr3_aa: CASSLTSGGEQFF; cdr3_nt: TGTGCCAGCAGCCTTACTAGCGGAGGTGAGCAGTTCTTC
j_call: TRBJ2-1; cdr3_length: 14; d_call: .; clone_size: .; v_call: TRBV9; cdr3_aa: CASSVGVPSNEQFF; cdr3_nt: TGTGCCAGCAGCGTAGGAGTTCCTTCCAATGAGCAGTTCTTC
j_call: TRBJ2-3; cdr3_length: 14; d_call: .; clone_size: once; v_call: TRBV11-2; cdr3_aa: CASSLSSRTDTQYF; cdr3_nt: TGTGCCAGCAGCTTATCGTCTAGAACAGATACGCAGTATTTT
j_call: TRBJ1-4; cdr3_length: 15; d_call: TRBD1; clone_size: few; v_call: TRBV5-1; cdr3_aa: CASSLVGQGSLGLFF; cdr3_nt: TGCGCCAGCAGCTTAGTTGGACAGGGGAGTCTCGGACTGTTTTTT
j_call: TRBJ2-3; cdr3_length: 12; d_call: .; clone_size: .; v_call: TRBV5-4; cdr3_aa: CASSSAPDTQYF; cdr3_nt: TGTGCCAGCAGCTCAGCGCCCGATACGCAGTATTTT
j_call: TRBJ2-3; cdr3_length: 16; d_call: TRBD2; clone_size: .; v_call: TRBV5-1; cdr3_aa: CASSSGLAPSTDTQYF; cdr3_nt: TGCGCCAGCAGCTCGGGACTAGCACCTAGCACAGATACGCAGTATTTT
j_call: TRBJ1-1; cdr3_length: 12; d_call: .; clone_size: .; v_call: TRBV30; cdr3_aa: CACELGRTEAFF; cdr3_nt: TGTGCCTGCGAACTGGGGAGAACTGAAGCTTTCTTT
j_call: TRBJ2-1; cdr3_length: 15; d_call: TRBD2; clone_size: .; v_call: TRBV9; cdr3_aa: CASSVGLAVGNEQFF; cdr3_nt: TGTGCCAGCAGCGTCGGACTAGCGGTGGGGAATGAGCAGTTCTTC
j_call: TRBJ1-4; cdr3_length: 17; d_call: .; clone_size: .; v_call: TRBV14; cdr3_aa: CASSQGLGGAGSEKLFF; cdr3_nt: TGTGCCAGCAGCCAAGGCCTTGGGGGGGCTGGGAGTGAAAAACTGTTTTTT
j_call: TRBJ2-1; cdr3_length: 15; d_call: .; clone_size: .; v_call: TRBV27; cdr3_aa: CASSYLAASHNEQFF; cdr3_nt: TGTGCCAGCAGTTACCTAGCTGCTAGCCACAATGAGCAGTTCTTC
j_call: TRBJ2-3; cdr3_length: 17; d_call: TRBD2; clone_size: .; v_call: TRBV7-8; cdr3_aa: CASSSPKGLAGTDTQYF; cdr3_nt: TGTGCCAGCAGTTCCCCTAAGGGACTAGCGGGAACAGATACGCAGTATTTT
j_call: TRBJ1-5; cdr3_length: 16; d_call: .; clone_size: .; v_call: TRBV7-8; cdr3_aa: CASSSRRTLSNQPQHF; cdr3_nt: TGTGCCAGCAGCTCAAGAAGGACACTTAGCAATCAGCCCCAGCATTTT